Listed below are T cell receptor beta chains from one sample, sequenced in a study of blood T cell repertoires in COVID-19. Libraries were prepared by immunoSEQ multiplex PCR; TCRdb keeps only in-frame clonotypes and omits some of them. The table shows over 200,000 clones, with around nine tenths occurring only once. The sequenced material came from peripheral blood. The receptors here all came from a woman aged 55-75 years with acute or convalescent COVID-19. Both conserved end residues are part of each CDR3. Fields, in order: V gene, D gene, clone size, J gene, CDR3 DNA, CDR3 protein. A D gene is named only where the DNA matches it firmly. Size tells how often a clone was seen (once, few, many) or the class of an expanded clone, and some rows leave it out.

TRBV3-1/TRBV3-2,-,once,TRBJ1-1,TGTGCCAGCAGCCAAATACGGGGCACTGAAGCTTTCTTT,CASSQIRGTEAFF
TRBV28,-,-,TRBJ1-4,TGTGCCAGCCTGACAGGTTTTAATGAAAAACTGTTTTTT,CASLTGFNEKLFF
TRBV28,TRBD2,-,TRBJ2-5,TGTGCCAGCAGTTTCCAGACTAGCGGGATCGGGGAGACCCAGTACTTC,CASSFQTSGIGETQYF
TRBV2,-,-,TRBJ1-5,TGTGCCAGCAGTGAACTGGGGGCGGCTTCTCCCCAGCATTTT,CASSELGAASPQHF
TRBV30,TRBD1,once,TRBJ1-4,TGTGCCTGGAGACCCGGGACAGGGTTTGAAAAACTGTTTTTT,CAWRPGTGFEKLFF
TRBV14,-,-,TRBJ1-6,TGTGCCAGCAGCGCCAGGGGTGGGTCACCCCTCCACTTT,CASSARGGSPLHF
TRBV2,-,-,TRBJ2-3,TGTGCCAGCAATGGTGGGGGGGCCTTAGATACGCAGTATTTT,CASNGGGALDTQYF
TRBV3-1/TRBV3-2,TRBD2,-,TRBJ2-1,TGTGCCAGCAGCCATACTAGCGGGGGCAATGAGCAGTTCTTC,CASSHTSGGNEQFF
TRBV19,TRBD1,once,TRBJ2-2,TGTGCCAGTAGTGGACAGGGGCGTGTCACCGGGGAGCTGTTTTTT,CASSGQGRVTGELFF
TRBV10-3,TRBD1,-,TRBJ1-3,TGTGCCATCAGTGACCCCGGGACAGGGGGTGGAAACACCATATATTTT,CAISDPGTGGGNTIYF
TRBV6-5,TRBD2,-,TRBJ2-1,TGTGCCAGCAGTTCCGGGACTAGCGGGAACAATGAGCAGTTCTTC,CASSSGTSGNNEQFF